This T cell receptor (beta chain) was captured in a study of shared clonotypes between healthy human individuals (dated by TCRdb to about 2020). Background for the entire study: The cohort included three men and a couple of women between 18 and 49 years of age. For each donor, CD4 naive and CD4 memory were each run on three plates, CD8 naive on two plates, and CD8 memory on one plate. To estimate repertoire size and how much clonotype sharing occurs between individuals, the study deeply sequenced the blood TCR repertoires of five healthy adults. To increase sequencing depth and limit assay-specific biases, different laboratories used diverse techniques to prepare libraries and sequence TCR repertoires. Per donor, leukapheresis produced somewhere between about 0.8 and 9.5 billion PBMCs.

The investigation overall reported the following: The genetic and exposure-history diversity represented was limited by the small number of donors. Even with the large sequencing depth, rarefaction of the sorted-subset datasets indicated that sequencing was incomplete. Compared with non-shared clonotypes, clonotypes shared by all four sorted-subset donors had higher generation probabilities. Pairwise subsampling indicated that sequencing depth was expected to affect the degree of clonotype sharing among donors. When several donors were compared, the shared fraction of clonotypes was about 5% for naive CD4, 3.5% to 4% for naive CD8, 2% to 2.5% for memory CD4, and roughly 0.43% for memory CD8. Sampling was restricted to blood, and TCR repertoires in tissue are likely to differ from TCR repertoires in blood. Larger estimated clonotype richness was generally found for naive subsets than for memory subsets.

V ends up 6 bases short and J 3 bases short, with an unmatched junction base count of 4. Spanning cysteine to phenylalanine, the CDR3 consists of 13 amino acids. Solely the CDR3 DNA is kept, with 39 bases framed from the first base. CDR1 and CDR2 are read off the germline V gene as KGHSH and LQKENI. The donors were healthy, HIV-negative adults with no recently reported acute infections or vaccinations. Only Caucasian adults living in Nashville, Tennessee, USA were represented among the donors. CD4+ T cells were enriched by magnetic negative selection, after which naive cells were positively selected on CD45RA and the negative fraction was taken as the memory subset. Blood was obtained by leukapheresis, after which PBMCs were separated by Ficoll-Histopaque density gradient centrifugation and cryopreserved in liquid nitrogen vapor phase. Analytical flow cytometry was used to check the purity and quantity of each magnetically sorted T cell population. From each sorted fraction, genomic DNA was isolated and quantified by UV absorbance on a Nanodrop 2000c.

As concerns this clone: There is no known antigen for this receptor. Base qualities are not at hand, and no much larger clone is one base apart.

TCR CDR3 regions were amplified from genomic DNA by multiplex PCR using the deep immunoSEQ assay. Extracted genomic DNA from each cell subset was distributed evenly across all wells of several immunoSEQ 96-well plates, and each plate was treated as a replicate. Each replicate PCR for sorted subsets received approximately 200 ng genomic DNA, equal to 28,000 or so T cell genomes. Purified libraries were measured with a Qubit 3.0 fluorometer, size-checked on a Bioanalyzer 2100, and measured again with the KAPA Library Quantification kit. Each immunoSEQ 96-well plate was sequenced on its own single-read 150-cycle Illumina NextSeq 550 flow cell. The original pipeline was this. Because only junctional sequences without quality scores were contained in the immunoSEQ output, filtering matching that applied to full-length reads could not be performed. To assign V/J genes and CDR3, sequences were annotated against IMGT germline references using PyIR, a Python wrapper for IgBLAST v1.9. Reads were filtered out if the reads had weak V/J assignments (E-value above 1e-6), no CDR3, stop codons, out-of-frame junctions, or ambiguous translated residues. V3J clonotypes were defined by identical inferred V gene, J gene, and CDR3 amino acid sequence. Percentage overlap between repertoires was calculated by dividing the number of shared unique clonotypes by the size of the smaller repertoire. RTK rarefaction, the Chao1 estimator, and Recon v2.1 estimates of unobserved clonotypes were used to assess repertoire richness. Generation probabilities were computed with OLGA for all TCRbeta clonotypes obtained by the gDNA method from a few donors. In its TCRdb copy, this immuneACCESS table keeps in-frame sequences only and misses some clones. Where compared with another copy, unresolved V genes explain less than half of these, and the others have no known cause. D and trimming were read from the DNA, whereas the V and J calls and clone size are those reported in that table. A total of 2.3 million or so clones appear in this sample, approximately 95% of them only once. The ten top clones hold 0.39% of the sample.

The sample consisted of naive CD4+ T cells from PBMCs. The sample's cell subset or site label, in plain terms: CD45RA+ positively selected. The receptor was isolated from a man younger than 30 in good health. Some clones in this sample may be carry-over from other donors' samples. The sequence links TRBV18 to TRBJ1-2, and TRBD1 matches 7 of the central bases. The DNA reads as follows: TGTGCCAGCTCCGGGACAGCATACTATGGCTACACCTTC. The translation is CASSGTAYYGYTF.